In this sample, the clone carrying this T cell receptor beta chain turned up a few times. The target antigen is unknown. V was pared by 2 bases and J by 7 bases, with 9 bases between. This CDR3 has 14 residues. CDR1 is MNHNS, CDR2 SASEGT, per germline. The primer mix had 60 Vbeta and 13 Jbeta primers. Clones were read by immunoSEQ multiplex PCR, and TCRdb kept only the in-frame ones, dropping some. The data show tens of thousands of clones, with about 66% seen just once and 20% to 25% held by the top ten. This record belongs to a study of cytomegalovirus exposure and HLA in healthy donors. Study outcomes and limitations: The number of N-insertions in an Asian-associated ancestry cluster was reportedly below the 666-donor mean in a later analysis.

The specimen sequenced was PBMCs. The TCR originated in a woman aged 45-65 years in good health and CMV-seropositive. The genes are TRBV6-1 and TRBJ1-6; D ambiguous. The CDR3 DNA reads TGTGCCAGCAGTGAATTCCCTCGGAATTCACCCCTCCACTTT. This sequence encodes CASSEFPRNSPLHF.